This T cell receptor beta chain was documented in a study of cytomegalovirus exposure and HLA in healthy donors. Study-wide findings and caveats: A missense variant in DCLRE1C was later tied to TCR beta V- and J-gene trimming. What a later analysis showed was that several of the most significant clusters appeared linked to common viral pathogens.

As regards this clone: The antigen is not known.

CDR1 and CDR2 (germline): SGHNT, YYREEE (reference sequence). The CDR3 consists of 14 residues. The V end was cut by 1 base, the J end by 1 base, with 8 bases between. Primers: 60 Vbeta forward and 13 Jbeta reverse. TCRdb keeps only in-frame clones here, not all; method: immunoSEQ multiplex PCR. Its table lists about 120,000 clones. Sequencing was carried out using PBMCs. This sequence was found in a man aged 25-45 years in good health and CMV-seronegative. The chain has TRBV5-4 and TRBJ1-1; D unresolved. The CDR3 reads CASSLSAGNTEAFF. CDR3 in DNA: TGTGCCAGCAGCTTGTCTGCCGGGAACACTGAAGCTTTCTTT.